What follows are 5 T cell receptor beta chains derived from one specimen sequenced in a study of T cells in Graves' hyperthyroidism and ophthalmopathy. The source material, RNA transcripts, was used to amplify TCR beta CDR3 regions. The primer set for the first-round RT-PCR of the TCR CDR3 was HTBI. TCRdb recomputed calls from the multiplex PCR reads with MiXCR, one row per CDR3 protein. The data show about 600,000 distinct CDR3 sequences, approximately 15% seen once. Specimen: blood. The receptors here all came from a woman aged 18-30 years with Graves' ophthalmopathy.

This CDR3 reads CASSPGLAGYTDTQYF. The CDR3 nucleotides are TGTGCCAGCAGCCCGGGACTAGCGGGGTACACAGATACGCAGTATTTT. V is TRBV7-3 and J is TRBJ2-3, with 13 positions matching TRBD2. This CDR3 is built from 16 residues. After removal of 5 bases from V and 2 bases from J, the junction contained 4 bases not matched to a gene. Germline values: CDR1 SGHTA, CDR2 FQGTGA.

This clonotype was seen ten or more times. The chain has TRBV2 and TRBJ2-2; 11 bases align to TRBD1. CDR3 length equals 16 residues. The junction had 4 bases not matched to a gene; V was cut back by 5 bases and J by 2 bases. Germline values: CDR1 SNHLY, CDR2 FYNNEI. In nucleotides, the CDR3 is TGTGCCAGCAGTCCGGGACAGGGGGGAAACACCGGGGAGCTGTTTTTT. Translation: CASSPGQGGNTGELFF. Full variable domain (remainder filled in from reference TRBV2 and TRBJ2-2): EPEVTQTPSHQVTQMGQEVILRCVPISNHLYFYWYRQILGQKVEFLVSFYNNEISEKSEIFDDQFSVERPDGSNFTLKIRSTKLEDSAMYFCASSPGQGGNTGELFFGEGSRLTVL.

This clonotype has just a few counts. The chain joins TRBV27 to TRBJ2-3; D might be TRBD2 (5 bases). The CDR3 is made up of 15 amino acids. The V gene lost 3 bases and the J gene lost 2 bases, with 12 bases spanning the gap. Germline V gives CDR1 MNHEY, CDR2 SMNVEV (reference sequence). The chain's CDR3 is CASSFARVHTDTQYF. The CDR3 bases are TGTGCCAGCAGTTTCGCGCGGGTACACACAGATACGCAGTATTTT.

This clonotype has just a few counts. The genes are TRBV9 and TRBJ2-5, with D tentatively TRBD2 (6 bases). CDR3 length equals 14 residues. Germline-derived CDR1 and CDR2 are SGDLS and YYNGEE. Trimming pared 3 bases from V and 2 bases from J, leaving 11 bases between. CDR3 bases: TGTGCCAGCAGCGGAGGAGGGATACAAGAGACCCAGTACTTC. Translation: CASSGGGIQETQYF.

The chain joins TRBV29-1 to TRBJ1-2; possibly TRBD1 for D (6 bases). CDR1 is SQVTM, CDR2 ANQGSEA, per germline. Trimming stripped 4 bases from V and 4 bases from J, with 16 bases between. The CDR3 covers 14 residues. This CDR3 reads CSVARLDRPYGYTF. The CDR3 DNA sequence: TGCAGCGTTGCGCGCTTGGACAGACCCTATGGCTACACCTTC.